This T cell receptor beta chain was captured by sequencing in a study of T cells after yellow fever vaccination. Study background: SMART-Seq v4 Ultra Low Input handled preparation of low-cell-number fractions. Study-wide points: Just a small share of clonotypes turned up in the CD4 compartment as well as the CD8 compartment.

TCRdb itself ran the 5' RACE reads through MiXCR, one entry per CDR3 protein. The table lists about 320,000 distinct CDR3 sequences, around 12% of them singletons, with approximately 3.3% in the top ten. Trimming took 0 bases from V and 0 from J; bases not matched to a gene: 4. Germline V CDR1 and CDR2: MGHRA, YSYEKL. CDR3 length equals 16 residues. A note on this clonotype: Its antigen is not known.

The TCR originated in a man younger than 30 who received the YFV17D yellow fever vaccine. The chain uses TRBV4-1 and TRBJ2-5, with TRBD2 matching over 7 bases. Source: CD4+ T cells sorted from PBMCs, taken 15 days after the yellow fever booster vaccination. The CDR3 protein is CASSQDPAGYQETQYF. CDR3 bases: TGCGCCAGCAGCCAAGATCCAGCGGGGTACCAAGAGACCCAGTACTTC.